These 14 T cell receptor beta chains originate from one sample sequenced in a study of T cell responses to AZD1222 COVID-19 vaccine. Assay: immunoSEQ multiplex PCR; the TCRdb copy retains only in-frame clones and omits some. The sample records about 80,000 clones, 75% to 90% being singletons. This sample comprised peripheral blood, obtained on day 0 of AZD1222 vaccination. The origin of the receptors is an adult in good health.

As for this clone: The identical CDR3 is also encoded by other nucleotide sequences in the sample. The chain joins TRBV12-3 or TRBV12-4 to TRBJ1-5, with 7 bases fitting TRBD1. The CDR3 loop spans 13 amino acids. After removal of 7 bases from V and 6 bases from J, the junction contained 6 bases not matched to a gene. The CDR3 loop reads CASKGASGQPQHF. CDR3 bases: TGTGCCAGCAAGGGGGCGTCGGGTCAGCCCCAGCATTTT.

This sequence joins TRBV28 and TRBJ1-1; D might be TRBD1 (6 bases). V was cut by 3 bases and J by 10 bases, with 12 bases left in between. CDR1 and CDR2 (germline): MDHEN, SYDVKM. The CDR3 is 12 amino acids. This CDR3 is CASSFGQRGAFF. Written as DNA, the CDR3 is TGTGCCAGCAGTTTCGGACAGAGGGGAGCTTTCTTT.

J is TRBJ2-1 and V is TRBV6-1; D remains unclear. There are 15 residues in the CDR3. V was pared by 1 base and J by 1 base, with 8 bases between. Looked up from germline, CDR1 is MNHNS and CDR2 is SASEGT. The CDR3 region has the DNA TGTGCCAGCAGTGAAGACACGAGTTCCTACAATGAGCAGTTCTTC. Protein: CASSEDTSSYNEQFF.

This clone was counted a few times. This sequence joins TRBV5-4 and TRBJ2-6; D unresolved. Germline assignment: CDR1 SGHNT and CDR2 YYREEE (reference sequence). There are 15 residues in the CDR3. Trimming shortened V by 7 bases and J by 0 bases, and 11 bases separated the two germline ends. Here the CDR3 DNA reads TGTGCCAGCGCCCTCTTTATCTCTGGGGCCAACGTCCTGACTTTC. Its translation is CASALFISGANVLTF. The whole variable domain, remainder taken from reference TRBV5-4 and TRBJ2-6, is ETGVTQSPTHLIKTRGQQVTLRCSSQSGHNTVSWYQQALGQGPQFIFQYYREEENGRGNFPPRFSGLQFPNYSSELNVNALELDDSALYLCASALFISGANVLTFGAGSRLTVL.

The V and J genes are TRBV30 and TRBJ2-1, with 15 bases lining up with TRBD2. Germline CDR1 GTSNPN, CDR2 SVGIG (reference sequence). The trim removed 1 base at V and 8 bases at J, leaving 12 bases unmatched. This CDR3 contains 18 residues. The CDR3 reads CAWSALPGLAGGYDEQFF. DNA of the CDR3: TGTGCCTGGAGTGCCCTCCCTGGACTAGCGGGAGGGTATGATGAGCAGTTCTTC.

This clone was detected only a few times. The chain is built from TRBV11-2 and TRBJ2-3, with 13 bases aligning to TRBD2. CDR3 length: 16 amino acids. The V gene's germline CDR1 is SGHAT and CDR2 FQNNGV. Losses at the gene ends were 5 bases for V and 1 base for J; bases not matched to a gene: 3. The DNA for the CDR3 is TGTGCCAGCAGCCTAGGGACTAGCGGGGGCACAGATACGCAGTATTTT. Residues: CASSLGTSGGTDTQYF.

The chain couples TRBV20-1 to TRBJ1-1; no clear D gene. The CDR3 is 11 residues long. Per germline, CDR1 DFQATT and CDR2 SNEGSKA (reference sequence). Trimming took 8 bases from V and 1 from J, leaving 8 bases between them. Written as DNA, the CDR3 is TGCAGTACACCGTCGAACACTGAAGCTTTCTTT. This sequence encodes CSTPSNTEAFF.

This clone was recorded only once. The gene calls are TRBV6-5 and TRBJ1-1; D may be TRBD1 (5 bases). V was trimmed by 5 bases and J by 5 bases, leaving 15 bases between them. The germline CDR1 and CDR2 sequences are MNHEY and SVGAGI. The CDR3 sequence is 14 residues long. CDR3 in DNA: TGTGCCAGCAGTCACCCCAGGGTAGGGACTGAAGCTTTCTTT. This sequence encodes CASSHPRVGTEAFF.

The chain has TRBV7-6 and TRBJ2-1; TRBD2 agrees at 13 bases. Unmatched junction bases numbered 18, after V lost 2 bases and J lost 14 bases. The CDR3 is 18 amino acids. Germline V gene lookup returns CDR1 SGHVS and CDR2 FNYEAQ. CDR3 sequence (DNA): TGTGCCAGCAGCTTAAGCCCCTACCACCGGGGGACTAGCGGGATGGAGTTCTTC. Translating gives CASSLSPYHRGTSGMEFF.

This clone appeared once. This CDR3 is also generated by other DNA sequences in the sample. CDR3 loop: CASSPSGGNYGYTF. CDR3 DNA sequence: TGTGCCAGCAGCCCGAGTGGGGGGAACTATGGCTACACCTTC. This chain connects TRBV7-9 to TRBJ1-2, with a weak D call TRBD1 (5 bases). The CDR3 has 14 residues. V gave up 5 bases and J gave up 2 bases, with 12 bases separating them. Germline CDR1 and CDR2: SEHNR and FQNEAQ (reference sequence).

V usage is TRBV19 and J usage is TRBJ1-2, with D uncertain. Germline CDR1 LNHDA, CDR2 SQIVND (reference sequence). With 8 bases removed from V and 2 bases from J, the gap between germline ends came to 6 bases. This CDR3 contains 11 residues. For the CDR3, the DNA is TGTGCCAGTGGAAGGAACTATGGCTACACCTTC. Its translation: CASGRNYGYTF.

The chain employs TRBV18 and TRBJ1-5, with 7 positions matching TRBD1. V was pared by 3 bases and J by 7 bases, with 9 bases of the junction left unmatched. Germline CDR1 reads KGHSH; CDR2 reads LQKENI. The CDR3 is 15 residues long. The CDR3 sequence is CASSPLGTDGQPQHF. The CDR3 region has the DNA TGTGCCAGCTCACCGTTAGGGACAGACGGGCAGCCCCAGCATTTT.

The rearrangement links TRBV5-4 to TRBJ1-4, with 7 bases identical to TRBD1. The CDR3 loop spans 13 amino acids. Per the germline V gene, CDR1 is SGHNT and CDR2 is YYREEE (reference sequence). Trimming took 6 bases from V and 4 from J; bases not matched to a gene: 3. CDR3 region: CASKGQLNEKLFF. The DNA for the CDR3 is TGTGCCAGCAAGGGACAGCTTAATGAAAAACTGTTTTTT.

This clone turned up a few times. V gene TRBV19 combines with J gene TRBJ2-7; 8 bases map to TRBD1. Trimming removed 4 bases from V and 7 bases from J; junction bases left unmatched: 15. Looked up from germline, CDR1 is LNHDA and CDR2 is SQIVND (reference sequence). The CDR3 runs 16 residues. The CDR3 bases are TGTGCCAGTAGTAGGGGTAGGAGACAGGGGTCTGGTGAGCAGTACTTC. It encodes CASSRGRRQGSGEQYF.